This T cell receptor (beta chain) derives from a study of T-cell memory formation after mild COVID-19. This clonotype was recorded once. One entry per CDR3 protein results from TCRdb running MiXCR on the 5' RACE reads. Of roughly 510,000 distinct CDR3 sequences detected, 15% to 20% appear once; the ten largest clones hold about 8.1%. The germline V gene encodes CDR1 MGHDK and CDR2 SYGVNS. The V gene lost 0 bases and the J gene lost 3 bases, with 8 bases spanning the gap. The CDR3 contains 14 residues. This sequence was found in an adult woman who had mild COVID-19 (a few samples of this study predate the infection). Cell type and time point are not known. Source material: PBMCs or a T cell subset sorted from them (not recorded which). The V and J genes are TRBV25-1 and TRBJ1-2; D gene uncertain. CDR3 amino acids: CASSEYGGHYGYTF. As DNA, the CDR3 is TGTGCCAGCAGTGAATATGGCGGACACTATGGCTACACCTTC.